Presented here are 24 T cell receptor delta chains from one specimen sequenced in a study of γδ T cells in repeated Plasmodium falciparum infection. TCRdb reprocessed the multiplex PCR reads using CATT. The sample has around 57,000 delta-chain clones, around 1.8% seen once; the top ten hold approximately 16%. Bulk repertoires came from Vgamma9/Vdelta2+ or Vdelta2-negative gammadelta T cells flow-sorted from PBMC. Specimen: gamma-delta T cells from blood. The source of these receptors is a pool of human donors (malaria-infected and uninfected, not separated).

Remarks on this clone: The protein given by TCRdb reflects a much larger clone and differs at residue 6 from this DNA's translation, likely from a read error; the protein shown is the DNA's translation. V and J are TRDV1 and TRDJ1; 11 bases agree with TRDD3. Germline-derived CDR1 and CDR2 are TSWWSYY and QGS. The trim removed 1 base at V and 2 bases at J, leaving 18 bases unmatched. This CDR3 is 21 amino acids long. The CDR3 spells CALGEQTIDGGYGSYTDKLIF. DNA for the CDR3: TGTGCTCTTGGGGAACAGACCATCGATGGGGGATACGGTTCTTATACCGATAAACTCATCTTT.

This clone was found a few times. Given a far larger clone just one base away, this is likely a sequencing read error. This sample also contains other DNA sequences that code for the same CDR3. The V and J genes are TRDV3 and TRDJ1; 10 bases agree with TRDD3. V lost 1 base, J lost 0 bases, and 32 bases stayed unmatched. Germline V lookup: CDR1 TVYSNPD, CDR2 GDNSRS (reference sequence). The CDR3 extends over 24 amino acids. CDR3 coding DNA: TGTGCCTTTAATTCTCTCGGTCCTACGCTCATTTTACTGGGGGATCCTAAGTACACCGATAAACTCATCTTT. It yields the protein CAFNSLGPTLILLGDPKYTDKLIF.

With respect to this clone: This likely reflects a read error, since a far larger clone is one base away. Other DNA sequences in the sample encode the same CDR3. J is TRDJ1 and V is TRDV1, with TRDD3 identical over 8 bases. Germline V gene lookup returns CDR1 TSWWSYY and CDR2 QGS. The junction had 18 bases not matched to a gene; V was cut back by 1 base and J by 8 bases. This CDR3 is built from 18 residues. CDR3 sequence: CALGEPLREGDSAGKLIF. CDR3 nucleotide sequence: TGTGCTCTTGGGGAACCCCTTCGAGAGGGGGATAGTGCCGGGAAACTCATCTTT.

This clone was counted many times. TCRdb assigns this DNA the protein of a much larger clone, which departs from its translation at residue 12; this likely reflects a read error, and the protein shown comes from translating the DNA. The V and J genes are TRDV1 and TRDJ1, with D possibly being TRDD3 (5 bases). The V gene lost 9 bases and the J gene lost 1 base, with 27 bases spanning the gap. This CDR3 is built from 18 residues. CDR1 and CDR2 from the germline V gene are TSWWSYY and QGS. CDR3 region: CALKKGGPPRPCTDKLIF. CDR3 DNA: TGTGCTCTCAAAAAAGGGGGCCCCCCACGTCCGTGCACCGATAAACTCATCTTT.

About this clone itself: One end of the junction is discordant with germline, which a read error may explain. This rearrangement joins TRDV1 to TRDJ1; TRDD3 matches 8 bases. The J gene, missing from TCRdb, was assigned here through DNA to germline matching. There are 15 residues in the CDR3. Per germline, CDR1 TSWWSYY and CDR2 QGS. CDR3: CSGGFPPLGEEKLIF. The CDR3, as DNA: TGCTCTGGAGGATTTCCCCCGCTGGGGGAGGAAAAACTCATCTTT.

At least ten counts were recorded for this clone. The protein in TCRdb stems from a much larger clone and differs at residue 13 from this DNA's translation, likely a read error; here the protein is translated from the DNA. This chain connects TRDV1 to TRDJ1; 7 bases are a match to TRDD3. The germline V gene has CDR1 TSWWSYY and CDR2 QGS. There are 18 residues in the CDR3. V lost 2 bases and J lost 3; bases outside the gene matches: 15. The CDR3 sequence: CALGETVRGGWYADKLIF. DNA for the CDR3: TGTGCTCTTGGGGAAACCGTGCGGGGGGGATGGTACGCCGATAAACTCATCTTT.

There are many counts of this clone. Translating this DNA gives a protein that differs at residue 16 from the TCRdb one, which belongs to a much larger clone; a read error is likely, and the protein shown is this translation. The chain combines TRDV1 with TRDJ1; D gene uncertain. The CDR3 is 18 residues long. Germline values: CDR1 TSWWSYY, CDR2 QGS. CDR3 nucleotides: TGTGCTCTTGGGGTCCATCGAGCCCAGGTCGAGTACACCGATAAACCCATCTTT. This encodes CALGVHRAQVEYTDKPIF.

This clone has just a few counts. TCRdb's entry gives the protein of a much larger clone, which mismatches this DNA's translation at residue 8, likely from a read error; the protein reported here is translated from the DNA. This chain joins TRDV1 and TRDJ1, with TRDD3 matching 12 bases. TCRdb gives no J gene; it was assigned here by matching the DNA to germline. Germline V CDR1 and CDR2: TSWWSYY, QGS. The CDR3 runs to 20 residues. The trim removed 1 base at V and 3 bases at J, leaving 15 bases unmatched. CDR3 residues: CALGERSDPRLGDTPDKLIF. For the CDR3, the DNA is TGTGCTCTTGGGGAACGGAGCGATCCACGGCTGGGGGATACGCCCGATAAACTCATCTTT.

There are a few counts of this clone. A far larger clone is off by one base, so a read error is likely. Other DNA sequences of this sample code for an identical CDR3. This chain joins TRDV1 and TRDJ1; weak D call: TRDD3 (7 bases). In germline, CDR1 is TSWWSYY, CDR2 QGS. The CDR3 spans 23 residues. CDR3 amino acids: CALGAWLPPRGGIVSLFADKLIF. CDR3 DNA: TGTGCTCTTGGGGCCTGGCTTCCTCCCCGGGGGGGGATTGTCTCCCTCTTCGCCGACAAACTCATCTTT.

The sample holds many counts of this clone. A far bigger clonotype differs at one base, so this is likely a read error. Other nucleotide sequences in the sample specify the same CDR3. The chain carries TRDV2 and TRDJ1, with 8 bases fitting TRDD3. TCRdb is silent on the J gene; assignment here came from matching the DNA to germline. CDR1 GEAIGNYY and CDR2 EKD come from the germline V gene. The CDR3 totals 18 residues. The DNA of the CDR3 is TGTGCCTGTGACACCGAACTCTTTCCCCTGGGGGACACTGATAAACTCATCTTT. Its translation is CACDTELFPLGDTDKLIF.

Ten or more counts support this clone. TCRdb pairs this DNA with a much larger clone's protein that differs at residue 16, likely a read error; the protein shown was translated from the DNA. Here the CDR3 reads CACDTRQYWGIYTDKPIF. The CDR3 nucleotides read TGTGCCTGTGACACACGACAATACTGGGGGATTTACACCGATAAACCCATCTTT. The rearrangement uses TRDV2 and TRDJ1, with 10 bases aligning to TRDD3. The length of the CDR3 is 18 residues. In germline, CDR1 is GEAIGNYY, CDR2 EKD.

With regard to this clone: With a far larger clone one base away, a read error is the likely cause. Other DNA sequences from this sample encode an identical CDR3 as well. V gene TRDV2 combines with J gene TRDJ1; TRDD3 matches at 10 bases. The J gene is absent in TCRdb and was assigned here via DNA matching to germline. The CDR3 consists of 25 residues. Germline values: CDR1 GEAIGNYY, CDR2 EKD. CDR3 sequence: CACDPIRSSSYSWGILRAYTDKLIF. In nucleotides, the CDR3 is TGTGCCTGTGACCCGATCCGTTCAAGTTCCTACTCGTGGGGGATACTAAGGGCGTACACTGATAAACTCATCTTT.

Comment on this clone: The protein recorded in TCRdb matches a much larger clone and deviates from this DNA's translation at residue 12, suggesting a read error; the protein here is obtained by translating the DNA. The chain links TRDV1 to TRDJ1; 8 nucleotides align to TRDD2. The J gene, absent from TCRdb, was called here by matching the DNA to germline. With 3 bases clipped from V and 1 base from J, the junction kept 22 bases outside the gene matches. The CDR3 totals 21 residues. Germline-derived CDR1 and CDR2 are TSWWSYY and QGS. Written as DNA, the CDR3 is TGTGCTCTTGGGGACTCTTCCTACGGGAATGGGGCCATATGTGTCACCGATAAACTCATCTTT. Translation: CALGDSSYGNGAICVTDKLIF.

This clone showed up just a few times. This DNA's translation and the protein TCRdb lists, from a much larger clone, do not match at residue 8, likely due to a read error; the protein shown is translated from the DNA. This chain connects TRDV3 to TRDJ1, with D tentatively TRDD2 (5 bases). The J gene, left out of TCRdb, was set here by checking the DNA against germline. The V end was cut by 2 bases, the J end by 0 bases, with 34 bases between. CDR1 is TVYSNPD and CDR2 is GDNSRS in the germline V gene (reference sequence). The length of the CDR3 is 21 residues. CDR3 protein: CAFARDSLLVPQPKYTDKLIF. The CDR3 DNA follows: TGTGCCTTTGCACGCGACTCCCTCCTAGTCCCCCAACCCAAGTACACCGATAAACTCATCTTT.

This clone was counted ten times or more. The protein in TCRdb stems from a much larger clone and differs at residue 18 from this DNA's translation, likely a read error; here the protein is translated from the DNA. The V gene call is TRDV2, and the J gene call is absent; the table's TRDD3 call for D was not verified on the DNA. Germline V lookup: CDR1 GEAIGNYY, CDR2 EKD. This CDR3 region has 19 residues. The CDR3 sequence: CACDTPARDTKRSADKLTF. The CDR3 nucleotides read TGTGCCTGTGACACCCCGGCGAGGGATACCAAAAGGTCCGCCGATAAACTCACCTTT.

Points on this clone: TCRdb shows a much larger clone's protein in place of this DNA's translation, and the two differ at residue 12, likely through a read error; the protein shown is translated from the DNA. The V and J genes are TRDV1 and TRDJ3, with TRDD2 matching over 9 bases. The CDR3 spans 24 residues. The germline V gene has CDR1 TSWWSYY and CDR2 QGS. V trimming: 5 bases; J trimming: 0 bases; junction bases outside the gene matches: 23. The CDR3 nucleotides are TGTGCTCTTGGGCCCATCCCCTTCCTACGAACTCTGGGACTGTACTCCTGGGACACCCGACAGATGTTTTTC. This codes for CALGPIPFLRTLGLYSWDTRQMFF.

Ten or more counts support this clone. Since a far larger clone is one base different, this is likely a read error. The sample has other DNA sequences that encode this CDR3 too. The V call is TRDV1, the J call TRDJ1; D is unclear. The CDR3 runs 19 residues. CDR1 and CDR2 (germline): TSWWSYY, QGS. The CDR3 reads CALGVNFFLWPRETDKLIF. The CDR3 DNA reads TGTGCTCTTGGGGTAAACTTTTTTCTATGGCCCCGAGAGACCGATAAGCTCATCTTT.

The V gene is TRDV1, the J gene TRDJ1; TRDD3 agrees at 12 bases. The J gene, missing from TCRdb, was assigned here through DNA to germline matching. CDR1 TSWWSYY and CDR2 QGS come from the germline V gene. CDR3 length equals 22 residues. The J segment lost 4 bases and the V segment lost 0 bases, leaving 21 bases of the junction unmatched. CDR3 in DNA: TGTGCTCTTGGGGAACTCGCCTTCCTCTATACTGGGGGATACTTTATATACGATAAACTCATCTTT. It codes for CALGELAFLYTGGYFIYDKLIF.

In regard to this clone: It is likely a read error: a sequence one base away is far more abundant. The sample holds other DNA sequences that translate to the same CDR3. The V and J genes are TRDV2 and TRDJ3; 9 nucleotides align to TRDD3. TCRdb records no J gene; here it was assigned by comparing the DNA to germline. The CDR3 is 22 amino acids. Per the germline V gene, CDR1 is GEAIGNYY and CDR2 is EKD. The V gene end was trimmed by 1 base and the J gene end by 1 base; junction bases not matched to a gene: 16. This CDR3 reads CACDTAGYGGIPGSWDTRQMFF. The CDR3 coding sequence is TGTGCCTGTGACACGGCAGGATACGGGGGGATACCGGGTTCCTGGGACACCCGACAGATGTTTTTC.

This clone was seen ten or more times. A far larger clone is a single base away, which makes a read error likely. Different DNA sequences within this sample yield the same CDR3. The chain employs TRDV1 and TRDJ1; a weak D match, TRDD3 (8 bases). The CDR3 contains 20 residues. The germline CDR1 and CDR2 sequences are TSWWSYY and QGS. CDR3 nucleotide sequence: TGTGCTCTTGGGGCTCCATTTTCCTACTTACACTGGGGGGCCACCGTTAAACTCATCTTT. This encodes CALGAPFSYLHWGATVKLIF.

With respect to this clone: This DNA translates differently at residue 9 from the TCRdb protein, which is that of a much larger clone; a read error is likely, and the protein shown is the DNA's own translation. The CDR3 DNA is TGTGCTCTTGGACGGGATCGTCCACATACTGGGGGATACGCCGATAAACTCATCTTT. Translated: CALGRDRPHTGGYADKLIF. The J gene is TRDJ1, the V gene TRDV1; TRDD3 matches 13 bases. The V and J ends lost 6 bases and 3 bases, in that order; junction bases with no gene match: 16. The CDR3 is 19 amino acids. From germline, CDR1 is TSWWSYY and CDR2 QGS.

This clone was recorded many times. This may stem from a read error, because a much larger clone lies one nucleotide away. The chain couples TRDV1 to TRDJ1; TRDD3 aligns across 7 bases. V lost 2 bases, J lost 1 base, and 10 bases stayed unmatched. This CDR3 spans 17 amino acids. Germline lookup yields CDR1 TSWWSYY and CDR2 QGS. The CDR3 coding sequence is TGTGCTCTTGGGGAAGAACTGGGGTTTAGGGCCACCGATAAACTCATCTTT. It codes for CALGEELGFRATDKLIF.

Ten or more counts support this clone. The translation of this DNA and the TCRdb protein of a much larger clone differ at residue 10, probably owing to a read error; the protein shown here is translated from the DNA. The V call is TRDV1, the J call TRDJ1; the D is unclear. This CDR3 is 14 amino acids long. Per germline, CDR1 TSWWSYY and CDR2 QGS. The CDR3 sequence is CALGDVLYTYKLIF. CDR3 sequence (DNA): TGTGCTCTTGGGGACGTTCTGTACACCTATAAACTCATCTTT.

This clone showed up many times. Other DNA sequences in this specimen translate into the identical CDR3. The gene calls are TRDV1 and TRDJ1; 9 nucleotides agree with TRDD2. CDR3 length equals 23 residues. Germline V gene sequence: CDR1 TSWWSYY, CDR2 QGS. With 4 bases clipped from V and 0 bases from J, the junction kept 27 bases outside the gene matches. The CDR3, as DNA: TGTGCTCTTGGGGCTTTTACCTTCCTACGTGCTGGGAGATGGAGGGGATACACCGATAAACTCATCTTT. Its translation is CALGAFTFLRAGRWRGYTDKLIF.